The clone carrying this T cell receptor beta chain was seen repeatedly, ten times or more. Authors' processing steps: From reference gene primer amplification, estimates of nucleated cell counts were derived. Using immunoSEQ multiplex PCR, the repertoire was profiled, and TCRdb retains in-frame clones only, with some absent. D and trimming were read from the DNA, whereas the V and J calls and clone size are those reported in that table. Here the sample spans tens of thousands of clones, 88% being singletons. The record originates from a study of blood T cell repertoires in COVID-19. Whole-study context: The samples span acute and convalescent COVID-19 from the United States, Italy and Spain. Sources were T cells, B-cell-depleted T cells, or PBMCs; the material itself was cDNA or gDNA.

Germline V CDR1 and CDR2: MNHEY, SVGEGT. Unmatched junction bases numbered 0, after V lost 5 bases and J lost 1 base. This CDR3 has 14 residues. Material for sequencing was peripheral blood. The rearrangement joins TRBV6-2 or TRBV6-3 to TRBJ2-2; the match to TRBD2 covers 8 bases. The clonotype was recovered from a human donor in a cohort sampled during active COVID-19. This CDR3 is CASSSGRNTGELFF. CDR3 sequence (DNA): TGTGCCAGCAGTAGCGGGAGGAACACCGGGGAGCTGTTTTTT.